The following is a T cell receptor beta chain sequence with its context. As yet, its antigen is unknown. This record belongs to a study of cytomegalovirus exposure and HLA in healthy donors. Whole-study findings and limits: Most TCR sequences were rare, but some public TCRs occurred in many donors. Later examination showed HLA-associated TCR beta chains had greater clonal expansion than equally common others. Later analysis showed TCR association rates varying by HLA locus, highest for DRB1 and lowest for HLA-C. Later analysis suggested links between common viral pathogens and several top significant clusters.

This CDR3 spans 15 amino acids. Trimming stripped 1 base from V and 5 bases from J, with 14 bases between. CDR1 and CDR2 from the germline V gene are MGHDK and SYGVNS. The PCR contained 60 Vbeta and 13 Jbeta primers. This table comes from immunoSEQ multiplex PCR, and its TCRdb copy is limited to in-frame clones, with some not included. The table shows 150,000 to 180,000 clones, with 80% occurring only once. Source material: PBMCs. This chain uses TRBV25-1 with TRBJ2-5, with a tentative D call TRBD1 (6 bases). The sequence derives from a man in his thirties or forties in good health and CMV-seropositive. The CDR3 DNA reads as TGTGCCAGCAGTGAATTAGGGGGAGCGAGGGAGACCCAGTACTTC. The encoded protein is CASSELGGARETQYF.